The 4 T cell receptor beta chains below all came from one sample that was sequenced in a study of cytomegalovirus exposure and HLA in healthy donors. Both 60 Vbeta primers and 13 Jbeta primers went into the PCR. Assay used: immunoSEQ multiplex PCR; TCRdb lists only in-frame clones, some missing. This sample has about 45,000 clones, with roughly 87% found just once. Sequenced: PBMCs. These receptors all come from a woman between 40 and 50 years old in good health and CMV-seropositive.

The rearrangement uses TRBV20-1 and TRBJ1-1, with D unclear. V gave up 4 bases and J gave up 11 bases, with 11 bases separating them. This CDR3 has 10 residues. Germline CDR1 DFQATT, CDR2 SNEGSKA (reference sequence). This CDR3 is CSAKTEWAFF. The CDR3 region has the DNA TGCAGTGCTAAGACGGAGTGGGCTTTCTTT.

The chain has TRBV5-5 and TRBJ2-1; TRBD2 matches 12 bases. With 0 bases clipped from V and 3 bases from J, the junction kept 1 base outside the gene matches. There are 16 residues in the CDR3. CDR1 is SGHKS and CDR2 is YYEKEE in the germline V gene (reference sequence). The CDR3 here is CASSLGLAGDYNEQFF. The CDR3 DNA sequence: TGTGCCAGCAGCTTGGGACTAGCGGGGGACTACAATGAGCAGTTCTTC. The full variable domain, rest sourced from reference TRBV5-5 and TRBJ2-1, is DAGVTQSPTHLIKTRGQQVTLRCSPISGHKSVSWYQQVLGQGPQFIFQYYEKEERGRGNFPDRFSARQFPNYSSELNVNALLLGDSALYLCASSLGLAGDYNEQFFGPGTRLTVL.

The genes are TRBV7-9 and TRBJ2-7; D uncertain. Per the germline V gene, CDR1 is SEHNR and CDR2 is FQNEAQ (reference sequence). CDR3 length equals 13 residues. The germline V and J ends were trimmed by 1 base and 2 bases, with 6 bases remaining between them. CDR3 sequence: CASSLVGPYEQYF. DNA of the CDR3: TGTGCCAGCAGCTTAGTTGGGCCCTACGAGCAGTACTTC.

The chain combines TRBV5-6 with TRBJ2-2; 7 positions match TRBD2. The V gene's germline CDR1 is SGHDT and CDR2 YYEEEE. The CDR3 contains 17 residues. V was clipped by 2 bases and J by 0 bases; unmatched bases: 7. CDR3 DNA sequence: TGTGCCAGCAGCTTTGGCGTCGGGACTACGAACACCGGGGAGCTGTTTTTT. It codes for CASSFGVGTTNTGELFF.